Sequencing of this TCR beta chain was carried out in a study of T cells in tuberculosis. General study points: The stringent gate may have excluded weak CD1B-GMM tetramer binders.

Sorting used thawed, overnight-rested PBMC stained with anti-CD3, a viability dye and GMM-loaded CD1B tetramer. CD1B tetramers were loaded with Rhodococcus equi-derived C32 glucose monomycolate. Approximately 95,000 tetramer-negative cells were sorted from each donor. There are 14 residues in the CDR3. Germline CDR1 is SQVTM and CDR2 is ANQGSEA. Trimming took off 3 bases at V and 5 bases at J, with 13 bases between the two ends. This table comes from immunoSEQ multiplex PCR, and its TCRdb copy is limited to in-frame clones, with some not included. The profile shows around 60,000 clones, about 86% of them singletons. This clone was picked up a small number of times.

The TCR sequence derives from an adult woman with latent tuberculosis. The chain is built from TRBV29-1 and TRBJ2-2, with a tentative D call TRBD2 (7 bases). The sample taken for sequencing was CD1b-GMM tetramer-negative cells sorted from PBMCs. CDR3 DNA: TGCAGCGTTGATGGGGGGGCGCAAACCGGGGAGCTGTTTTTT. As protein: CSVDGGAQTGELFF.